This T cell receptor beta chain appears in the sequencing data of a study of blood T cell repertoires in COVID-19. Whole-study context: Spain, Italy and the United States supplied samples that represented acute and convalescent COVID-19.

Germline lookup yields CDR1 SGHTA and CDR2 FQGNSA. The CDR3 loop spans 19 amino acids. Trimming removed 5 bases from V and 0 bases from J; junction bases left unmatched: 12. Under the authors' procedure: Amplification from reference gene primers served as the basis for estimated nucleated cell counts. Produced via immunoSEQ multiplex PCR; TCRdb's table is partial and in-frame only. From that table come the V and J calls and clone size; the DNA was used to work out D and trimming. The sample shows approximately 12,000 clones, around 73% of them seen only once. V gene TRBV7-2 combines with J gene TRBJ2-4, with 11 bases fitting TRBD1. The sequence came from a human donor in a cohort sampled during active COVID-19. The sample comprised peripheral blood. The CDR3 DNA is TGTGCCAGCAGCCGCAGAGGGACAGGGGGAGGGGAAGCCAAAAACATTCAGTACTTC. Encoded protein: CASSRRGTGGGEAKNIQYF.